What follows are 15 T cell receptor beta chains derived from one specimen sequenced in a study of blood T cell repertoires in COVID-19. Method: immunoSEQ multiplex PCR; TCRdb's copy keeps in-frame clones and lacks some. The sample contains tens of thousands of clones, roughly 82% of which appear only once. Material: peripheral blood. The receptors come from a man in his fifties or sixties with active or convalescent COVID-19.

The V call is TRBV6-6, the J call TRBJ2-7; D is possibly TRBD2 (5 bases). The CDR3 runs to 13 residues. The germline V and J ends were trimmed by 8 bases and 5 bases, with 16 bases remaining between them. From germline, CDR1 is MNHNY and CDR2 SVGAGI (reference sequence). The CDR3: CASESEGLHEQYF. CDR3 bases: TGTGCCAGCGAGTCAGAGGGCCTCCACGAGCAGTACTTC.

This chain links TRBV7-8 with TRBJ1-5, with D possibly matching TRBD1 (5 bases). In germline, CDR1 is SGHVS, CDR2 FQNEAQ. This CDR3 is 15 amino acids long. Trimming cost V 5 bases and J 7 bases, with 18 bases left between them. This CDR3 reads CASSPELQVSQPQHF. DNA for the CDR3: TGTGCCAGCAGCCCGGAACTACAGGTTTCGCAGCCCCAGCATTTT.

This chain joins TRBV18 and TRBJ1-2, with TRBD1 as a possible D gene (6 bases). The V and J ends lost 6 bases and 9 bases respectively, with 17 bases between them. The CDR3 covers 13 residues. Germline CDR1 is KGHSH and CDR2 is LQKENI. In DNA, the CDR3 is TGTGCCAGCTCCCCTTCGCAGGGGAGTAGCTACACCTTC. It translates to CASSPSQGSSYTF.

This chain joins TRBV7-2 and TRBJ2-2; 8 positions agree with TRBD1. The V and J ends lost 4 bases and 9 bases, in that order; junction bases with no gene match: 7. The CDR3 is made up of 14 amino acids. CDR1 is SGHTA, CDR2 FQGNSA, per germline. In DNA form, the CDR3 reads TGTGCCAGCAGCTCAACCGACAGGGGCCGGGAGCTGTTTTTT. Protein: CASSSTDRGRELFF.

The chain combines TRBV7-2 with TRBJ2-1; D may be TRBD2 (5 bases). The ends were cut back, 5 bases at V and 0 bases at J, with 11 bases in the middle. This CDR3 has 15 amino acids. The germline gives CDR1 SGHTA, CDR2 FQGNSA. Written as DNA, the CDR3 is TGTGCCAGCAGCGACCAAGGGAGCTCCTACAATGAGCAGTTCTTC. Protein sequence: CASSDQGSSYNEQFF.

This chain uses TRBV11-1 with TRBJ2-3; 8 bases agree with TRBD1. The CDR3 spans 16 residues. J lost 5 bases, V lost 5 bases, and 12 bases had no gene match. Germline V CDR1 and CDR2: SGHAT, FQDESV (reference sequence). The CDR3 is CASSHTTGALRDTQYF. The DNA for the CDR3 is TGTGCCAGCAGCCACACGACAGGGGCTTTGAGAGATACGCAGTATTTT.

This clone was observed once. This rearrangement joins TRBV4-3 to TRBJ2-7; TRBD1 might be the D (5 bases). Germline CDR1 is LGHNA and CDR2 is YSLEER. The CDR3 is 15 residues long. The V end was cut by 1 base, the J end by 2 bases, with 12 bases between. The CDR3 is CASSQVSGPTYEQYF. The CDR3 DNA sequence: TGCGCCAGCAGCCAAGTTTCAGGGCCCACCTACGAGCAGTACTTC.

The V gene is TRBV30, the J gene TRBJ2-4, with 10 bases aligning to TRBD1. The ends lost 8 bases at V and 11 bases at J; junction bases unmatched: 6. This CDR3 comprises 11 residues. Germline V CDR1 and CDR2: GTSNPN, SVGIG (reference sequence). The chain's CDR3 is CAGLDRGLQYF. CDR3 DNA: TGTGCCGGACTCGACAGGGGGCTTCAGTACTTC. The full variable domain, completed using reference TRBV30 and TRBJ2-4, is SQTIHQWPATLVQPVGSPLSLECTVEGTSNPNLYWYRQAAGRGLQLLFYSVGIGQISSEVPQNLSASRPQDRQFILSSKKLLLSDSGFYLCAGLDRGLQYFGAGTRLSVL.

CDR3: CASSLEAGTNYGYTF. In DNA form, the CDR3 reads TGTGCCAGCAGTTTAGAAGCCGGGACAAACTATGGCTACACCTTC. V gene TRBV28 combines with J gene TRBJ1-2; perhaps TRBD1 as D (6 bases). The V end lost 2 bases, the J end lost 2 bases, and 12 bases lay between the germline ends. The germline V gene encodes CDR1 MDHEN and CDR2 SYDVKM. This CDR3 contains 15 residues.

The V gene is TRBV3-1 (or the pseudogene TRBV3-2), the J gene TRBJ2-3, with 9 bases that match TRBD2. In germline, CDR1 is LGHDT, CDR2 YNNKEL (reference sequence). The junction had 5 bases not matched to a gene; V was cut back by 0 bases and J by 7 bases. The CDR3 sequence is 15 residues long. In nucleotides, the CDR3 is TGTGCCAGCAGCCAAGAGGGTAGCGGGGGTAATACGCAGTATTTT. Its protein product is CASSQEGSGGNTQYF.

The rearrangement links TRBV12-3 or TRBV12-4 to TRBJ2-7; D perhaps matches TRBD2 (6 bases). Trimming removed 6 bases from V and 9 bases from J, with 15 bases in between. The CDR3 totals 12 residues. The CDR3 sequence: CASSPWGVGQYF. The CDR3 DNA reads TGTGCCAGCAGCCCTTGGGGGGTCGGGCAGTACTTC.

This clone was counted between two and nine times. The chain has TRBV6-5 and TRBJ1-5; no clear D. This CDR3 has 13 amino acids. V gave up 2 bases and J gave up 3 bases, with 5 bases separating them. Germline CDR1 and CDR2: MNHEY and SVGAGI. CDR3 nucleotides: TGTGCCAGCAGTTACAATAACAATCAGCCCCAGCATTTT. This codes for CASSYNNNQPQHF.

This clone was counted between two and nine times. This sample includes further DNA sequences coding for the same CDR3. This chain joins TRBV20-1 and TRBJ2-7; TRBD1 is a possible D gene (5 bases). Germline V CDR1 and CDR2: DFQATT, SNEGSKA (reference sequence). Trimming removed 3 bases at V and 5 bases at J, with 8 bases between. The CDR3 has 11 residues. CDR3: CSASSGHEQYV. CDR3 nucleotide sequence: TGCAGTGCTAGTTCAGGGCACGAGCAGTACGTC.

The rearrangement uses TRBV7-9 and TRBJ1-2, with 12 positions matching TRBD1. V trimming: 4 bases; J trimming: 4 bases; junction bases outside the gene matches: 7. This CDR3 is 16 amino acids long. Germline-derived CDR1 and CDR2 are SEHNR and FQNEAQ (reference sequence). CDR3 in amino acids: CASSSSWGQGAYGYTF. CDR3 nucleotides: TGTGCCAGCAGCTCTTCTTGGGGACAGGGGGCCTATGGCTACACCTTC.

The genes are TRBV7-8 and TRBJ1-4, with TRBD1 as a possible D gene (6 bases). From germline, CDR1 is SGHVS and CDR2 FQNEAQ. The length of the CDR3 is 14 residues. The germline V and J ends were trimmed by 5 bases and 8 bases, with 15 bases remaining between them. The CDR3 is CASSGTLDREKLFF. CDR3 sequence (DNA): TGTGCCAGCAGCGGGACCCTAGACAGGGAAAAACTGTTTTTT.